This passage covers 32 T cell receptor beta chains from one sample sequenced in a study of blood T cell repertoires in COVID-19. The protocol was immunoSEQ multiplex PCR, while the TCRdb copy is restricted to in-frame clones and leaves out a portion. There are roughly 200,000 clones in the sample; about 86% occur only once, and approximately 9% lies in the top ten. The sequenced sample consisted of peripheral blood. The receptor source for this set is a man aged 35-49 years with active or convalescent COVID-19.

The chain is built from TRBV12-5 and TRBJ1-1, with D tentatively TRBD1 (6 bases). The CDR3 consists of 14 residues. Trimming took off 5 bases at V and 6 bases at J, with 16 bases between the two ends. From germline, CDR1 is LGHNT and CDR2 FRNRAP. The CDR3 spells CASGPGGLGSEAFF. The CDR3 nucleotides read TGTGCTAGTGGTCCTGGGGGCCTCGGGTCTGAAGCTTTCTTT. Full variable domain (rest looked up from reference TRBV12-5 and TRBJ1-1): DARVTQTPRHKVTEMGQEVTMRCQPILGHNTVFWYRQTMMQGLELLAYFRNRAPLDDSGMPKDRFSAEMPDATLATLKIQPSEPRDSAVYFCASGPGGLGSEAFFGQGTRLTVV.

This chain uses TRBV7-3 with TRBJ1-1, with TRBD1 matching 7 bases. Trimming at V came to 5 bases and at J to 6 bases, leaving 12 bases not matched to a gene. The germline V gene encodes CDR1 SGHTA and CDR2 FQGTGA. The CDR3 is 15 amino acids. The CDR3 DNA follows: TGTGCCAGCAGCGCAGGTACGGGACAGCATGCTGAAGCTTTCTTT. Amino acid sequence: CASSAGTGQHAEAFF. The full variable domain, its missing parts supplied by reference TRBV7-3 and TRBJ1-1, is GAGVSQTPSNKVTEKGKYVELRCDPISGHTALYWYRQSLGQGPEFLIYFQGTGAADDSGLPNDRFFAVRPEGSVSTLKIQRTERGDSAVYLCASSAGTGQHAEAFFGQGTRLTVV.

The chain links TRBV24-1 to TRBJ1-5; D is perhaps TRBD1 (5 bases). The CDR3 runs to 15 residues. Between the trimmed V and J ends, which lost 5 bases and 3 bases, there was a span of 13 bases. Germline CDR1 is KGHDR and CDR2 is SFDVKD. The CDR3 coding sequence is TGTGCCACCAGTGCCCTGGGGGGTAACAATCAGCCCCAGCATTTT. It encodes CATSALGGNNQPQHF.

The chain carries TRBV15 and TRBJ2-5; 7 positions agree with TRBD1. CDR1 LNHNV and CDR2 YYDKDF come from the germline V gene (reference sequence). Trimming removed 1 base from V and 5 bases from J; junction bases left unmatched: 4. The CDR3 has 14 residues. The CDR3 protein is CATSRGQGGETQYF. The CDR3 DNA is TGTGCCACCAGCAGAGGACAGGGCGGGGAGACCCAGTACTTC. The full variable domain, rest sourced from reference TRBV15 and TRBJ2-5, is DAMVIQNPRYQVTQFGKPVTLSCSQTLNHNVMYWYQQKSSQAPKLLFHYYDKDFNNEADTPDNFQSRRPNTSFCFLDIRSPGLGDTAMYLCATSRGQGGETQYFGPGTRLLVL.

V and J are TRBV19 and TRBJ1-5; TRBD1 agrees at 8 bases. The junction had 13 bases not matched to a gene; V was cut back by 5 bases and J by 7 bases. CDR1 is LNHDA and CDR2 is SQIVND in the germline V gene (reference sequence). The CDR3 length is 16 residues. The CDR3 nucleotides read TGTGCCAGTAGTTCCAACTCAGGGGGCGGGGGACAGCCCCAGCATTTT. This encodes CASSSNSGGGGQPQHF.

The chain carries TRBV6-5 and TRBJ2-6; TRBD1 aligns across 8 bases. Trimming took 8 bases from V and 0 from J; bases not matched to a gene: 3. The germline V gene has CDR1 MNHEY and CDR2 SVGAGI. The CDR3 spans 15 residues. The CDR3 is CASQGQASGANVLTF. In nucleotides, the CDR3 is TGTGCCAGCCAGGGACAGGCCTCTGGGGCCAACGTCCTGACTTTC.

The V gene is TRBV7-9, the J gene TRBJ1-1, with TRBD1 identical over 10 bases. The J segment lost 1 base and the V segment lost 6 bases, leaving 8 bases of the junction unmatched. CDR1 and CDR2 (germline): SEHNR, FQNEAQ (reference sequence). This CDR3 has 16 residues. This chain's CDR3 is CASSRKGQGQNTEAFF. For the CDR3, the DNA is TGTGCCAGCAGTCGTAAGGGACAGGGGCAGAACACTGAAGCTTTCTTT.

This sequence joins TRBV25-1 and TRBJ2-1; 8 bases align to TRBD1. The ends lost 3 bases at V and 5 bases at J; junction bases unmatched: 6. Germline V gives CDR1 MGHDK, CDR2 SYGVNS. The CDR3 extends over 15 amino acids. CDR3: CASSEAGGANNEQFF. CDR3 nucleotides: TGTGCCAGCAGTGAGGCAGGGGGCGCGAACAATGAGCAGTTCTTC.

The CDR3 coding sequence is TGTGCCAGCAGTTCGGACGGGATCTATGGCTACACCTTC. It is translated as CASSSDGIYGYTF. The J gene is TRBJ1-2, the V gene TRBV2; no clear D gene. V dropped 5 bases and J dropped 4 bases, with 11 bases sitting between them. CDR1 is SNHLY and CDR2 is FYNNEI in the germline V gene. CDR3 length: 13 residues.

The chain uses TRBV18 and TRBJ1-1; D gene unclear. Germline V lookup: CDR1 KGHSH, CDR2 LQKENI. Trimming shortened V by 3 bases and J by 6 bases, and 20 bases separated the two germline ends. The length of the CDR3 is 16 residues. The CDR3 DNA follows: TGTGCCAGCTCACCGAGTTTAGGGAGGGAGGTCTCTGAAGCTTTCTTT. This encodes CASSPSLGREVSEAFF.

The genes are TRBV6-6 and TRBJ1-1, with 8 nucleotides matching TRBD1. Looked up from germline, CDR1 is MNHNY and CDR2 is SVGAGI (reference sequence). The CDR3 spans 14 residues. Germline trimming cut 6 bases from V and 3 bases from J; bases unmatched to any gene: 6. This CDR3 reads CASRGRGLDTEAFF. The DNA for the CDR3 is TGTGCCAGCAGAGGCAGGGGGCTCGACACTGAAGCTTTCTTT.

The V call is TRBV7-9, the J call TRBJ2-3; 8 bases map to TRBD2. Germline lookup yields CDR1 SEHNR and CDR2 FQNEAQ (reference sequence). The trim removed 2 bases at V and 0 bases at J, leaving 7 bases unmatched. This CDR3 region has 17 residues. The CDR3 region is CASSLRRGASSTDTQYF. The CDR3 DNA follows: TGTGCCAGCAGCTTACGGCGGGGGGCATCTAGCACAGATACGCAGTATTTT.

This clone has just one count. J is TRBJ1-2 and V is TRBV6-5; 8 bases are a match to TRBD1. The trim removed 5 bases at V and 4 bases at J, leaving 9 bases unmatched. Germline V gene sequence: CDR1 MNHEY, CDR2 SVGAGI. The CDR3 is 15 residues long. CDR3 nucleotides: TGTGCCAGCAGTCCGCCGGACAGGGAAATCTATGGCTACACCTTC. This sequence encodes CASSPPDREIYGYTF.

There are a few counts of this clone. The chain carries TRBV6-2 or TRBV6-3 and TRBJ2-6; TRBD2 is a possible D gene (5 bases). Per germline, CDR1 MNHEY and CDR2 SVGEGT. There are 15 residues in the CDR3. V was shortened by 2 bases and J by 0 bases, with 5 bases between the two germline ends. The CDR3 loop is CASSYGSSGANVLTF. CDR3 bases: TGTGCCAGCAGTTACGGGAGCTCTGGGGCCAACGTCCTGACTTTC.

The V and J genes are TRBV9 and TRBJ2-3, with 7 bases aligning to TRBD2. CDR3 size: 15 residues. Germline V gene data show CDR1 as SGDLS and CDR2 as YYNGEE. Trimming removed 0 bases from V and 3 bases from J; junction bases left unmatched: 4. CDR3: CASSVAGGSTDTQYF. CDR3 coding DNA: TGTGCCAGCAGCGTAGCGGGAGGATCGACAGATACGCAGTATTTT.

This chain uses TRBV7-2 with TRBJ1-6, with 9 bases that match TRBD1. This CDR3 is 17 amino acids long. The germline V gene has CDR1 SGHTA and CDR2 FQGNSA. V was clipped by 5 bases and J by 0 bases; unmatched bases: 5. The CDR3, as DNA: TGTGCCAGCAGCCTACAGGGGGCCGGCTCCTATAATTCACCCCTCCACTTT. Protein product: CASSLQGAGSYNSPLHF.

A remark on this clone: Other DNA sequences in the sample encode the same CDR3. This chain links TRBV19 with TRBJ1-2; tentatively, D is TRBD1 (6 bases). V shed 3 bases and J shed 6 bases, with 11 bases lying between them. CDR1 and CDR2 from the germline V gene are LNHDA and SQIVND (reference sequence). This CDR3 has 13 amino acids. The CDR3 sequence: CASSIGQGHGYTF. CDR3 nucleotide sequence: TGTGCCAGTAGTATCGGGCAGGGGCATGGCTACACCTTC.

This chain connects TRBV10-1 to TRBJ2-3; TRBD1 aligns across 7 bases. Trimming took 8 bases from V and 2 from J; bases not matched to a gene: 4. This CDR3 has 13 residues. Germline-derived CDR1 and CDR2 are WNHNN and SYGVQD (reference sequence). The CDR3 is CASGDSLTDTQYF. In DNA, the CDR3 is TGCGCCAGCGGGGACAGCCTCACAGATACGCAGTATTTT.

V usage is TRBV5-5 and J usage is TRBJ2-2, with D possibly being TRBD2 (5 bases). The germline V gene encodes CDR1 SGHKS and CDR2 YYEKEE (reference sequence). Trimming removed 3 bases from V and 5 bases from J, with 14 bases in between. The CDR3 runs to 15 residues. CDR3 residues: CASSWGADLTGELFF. CDR3 nucleotides: TGTGCCAGCAGCTGGGGAGCGGACCTTACCGGGGAGCTGTTTTTT.

In this sample, this clone turned up a few times. This chain connects TRBV6-1 to TRBJ1-6, with no clear D. The CDR3 spans 15 residues. The germline V gene has CDR1 MNHNS and CDR2 SASEGT. The V and J ends lost 2 bases and 6 bases respectively, with 11 bases between them. The CDR3 here is CASSERDGVNSPLHF. CDR3 coding DNA: TGTGCCAGCAGTGAACGAGACGGGGTTAATTCACCCCTCCACTTT.

The chain has TRBV5-1 and TRBJ1-2; tentatively, D is TRBD1 (6 bases). Germline V gene data show CDR1 as SGHRS and CDR2 as YFSETQ. The V end was cut by 4 bases, the J end by 8 bases, with 21 bases between. This CDR3 region has 15 residues. The CDR3 sequence is CASSMGHQGLGGYTF. CDR3 DNA: TGCGCCAGCAGCATGGGACACCAGGGTCTCGGAGGCTACACCTTC.

This sequence joins TRBV7-9 and TRBJ1-5, with D maybe TRBD1 (5 bases). This CDR3 region has 14 residues. The V end was cut by 5 bases, the J end by 0 bases, with 8 bases between. CDR1 and CDR2 (germline): SEHNR, FQNEAQ (reference sequence). The CDR3 protein is CASSPDTSNQPQHF. The CDR3 coding sequence is TGTGCCAGCAGCCCGGACACTAGCAATCAGCCCCAGCATTTT. Filled out from reference TRBV7-9 and TRBJ1-5, the complete variable domain reads DTGVSQNPRHKITKRGQNVTFRCDPISEHNRLYWYRQTLGQGPEFLTYFQNEAQLEKSRLLSDRFSAERPKGSFSTLEIQRTEQGDSAMYLCASSPDTSNQPQHFGDGTRLSIL.

This rearrangement joins TRBV4-1 to TRBJ1-1; D is possibly TRBD1 (5 bases). Germline CDR1 and CDR2: MGHRA and YSYEKL. The CDR3 runs to 16 residues. V shed 1 base and J shed 1 base, with 13 bases lying between them. CDR3 DNA sequence: TGCGCCAGCAGCCAAGTTTTGCGGGACTCGAACACTGAAGCTTTCTTT. It yields the protein CASSQVLRDSNTEAFF.

This clone has only one observation. The chain is built from TRBV19 and TRBJ1-4; maybe TRBD1 (6 bases). The germline V and J ends were trimmed by 7 bases and 6 bases, with 15 bases remaining between them. Germline CDR1 is LNHDA and CDR2 is SQIVND (reference sequence). This CDR3 is 14 amino acids long. CDR3 bases: TGTGCCAGTACCCCCGGGACATCCCATGAAAAACTGTTTTTT. This gives the protein CASTPGTSHEKLFF.

The V gene is TRBV27, the J gene TRBJ1-1, with D maybe TRBD1 (6 bases). Trimming took off 2 bases at V and 1 base at J, with 17 bases between the two ends. Germline assignment: CDR1 MNHEY and CDR2 SMNVEV (reference sequence). This CDR3 has 17 residues. The CDR3 loop is CASSLTFNRVQNTEAFF. The CDR3, as DNA: TGTGCCAGCAGTTTAACCTTTAACAGGGTTCAGAACACTGAAGCTTTCTTT.

V is TRBV19 and J is TRBJ1-5; TRBD1 is a possible D gene (6 bases). This CDR3 has 16 amino acids. Between the trimmed V and J ends, which lost 6 bases and 0 bases, there was a span of 15 bases. Germline CDR1 and CDR2: LNHDA and SQIVND (reference sequence). In nucleotides, the CDR3 is TGTGCCAGTAGGGAAGACAGGTTTTATAGCAATCAGCCCCAGCATTTT. This codes for CASREDRFYSNQPQHF. The complete variable domain, with remaining parts taken from reference TRBV19 and TRBJ1-5, reads DGGITQSPKYLFRKEGQNVTLSCEQNLNHDAMYWYRQDPGQGLRLIYYSQIVNDFQKGDIAEGYSVSREKKESFPLTVTSAQKNPTAFYLCASREDRFYSNQPQHFGDGTRLSIL.

This clone was seen just once. The rearrangement links TRBV5-4 to TRBJ2-1, with 7 bases lining up with TRBD1. The CDR3 covers 15 residues. CDR1 is SGHNT and CDR2 is YYREEE in the germline V gene (reference sequence). V shed 3 bases and J 6 bases; nucleotides not matched to a gene: 9. The CDR3, as DNA: TGTGCCAGCAGCTCGACCGACAGGGTAGTCAATGAGCAGTTCTTC. Translated, it gives CASSSTDRVVNEQFF.

For the CDR3, the DNA is TGCGCCAGCAGCCAGAGGCTAGCGGGGGTCTTCTACGAGCAGTACTTC. Amino acid sequence: CASSQRLAGVFYEQYF. This chain joins TRBV4-1 and TRBJ2-7; 10 bases are shared with TRBD2. The CDR3 consists of 16 residues. Trimming at V came to 3 bases and at J to 3 bases, leaving 8 bases not matched to a gene. Germline V gene lookup returns CDR1 MGHRA and CDR2 YSYEKL.

CDR3 residues: CASSQDRWVGGSGANVLTF. CDR3 nucleotides: TGTGCCAGCAGCCAAGATCGGTGGGTAGGCGGCTCTGGGGCCAACGTCCTGACTTTC. V and J are TRBV14 and TRBJ2-6; D is unresolved. Between the trimmed V and J ends, which lost 0 bases and 0 bases, there was a span of 15 bases. CDR3 size: 19 residues. CDR1 and CDR2 from the germline V gene are SGHDN and FVKESK.

A single count supports this clone. The genes are TRBV4-2 and TRBJ2-3; 7 bases align to TRBD2. V gave up 0 bases and J gave up 7 bases; unmatched junction bases: 7. This CDR3 contains 15 residues. Germline CDR1 LGHNA, CDR2 YNFKEQ. CDR3 region: CASSQDRGDSNTQYF. CDR3 in DNA: TGTGCCAGCAGCCAAGATCGGGGGGACTCGAATACGCAGTATTTT.

This clone was counted a single time. The chain links TRBV29-1 to TRBJ1-2; 10 positions match TRBD1. V gave up 7 bases and J gave up 8 bases; unmatched junction bases: 7. This CDR3 region has 12 residues. Germline loops: CDR1 SQVTM, CDR2 ANQGSEA. The CDR3 DNA sequence: TGCAGCGGGCTGGACAGGGGGATCGGCTACACCTTC. As protein: CSGLDRGIGYTF.

V gene TRBV7-2 combines with J gene TRBJ1-3; D unresolved. Trimming left V 0 bases short and J 0 bases short, with 9 bases between. In germline, CDR1 is SGHTA, CDR2 FQGNSA. This CDR3 region has 16 residues. CDR3 loop: CASSLAGADSGNTIYF. CDR3 coding DNA: TGTGCCAGCAGCTTAGCCGGAGCGGACTCTGGAAACACCATATATTTT.